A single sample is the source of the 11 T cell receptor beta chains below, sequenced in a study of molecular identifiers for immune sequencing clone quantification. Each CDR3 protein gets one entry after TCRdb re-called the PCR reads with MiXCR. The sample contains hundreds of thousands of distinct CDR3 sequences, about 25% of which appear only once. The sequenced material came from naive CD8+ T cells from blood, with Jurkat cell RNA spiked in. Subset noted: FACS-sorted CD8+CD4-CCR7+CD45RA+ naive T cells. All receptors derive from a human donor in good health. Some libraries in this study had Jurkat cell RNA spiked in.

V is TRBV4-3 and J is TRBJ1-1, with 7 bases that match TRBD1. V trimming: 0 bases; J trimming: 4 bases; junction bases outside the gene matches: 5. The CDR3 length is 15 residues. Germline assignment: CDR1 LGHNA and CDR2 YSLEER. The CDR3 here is CASSQEQGPATEAFF. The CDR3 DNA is TGCGCCAGCAGCCAAGAACAGGGGCCGGCCACTGAAGCTTTCTTT.

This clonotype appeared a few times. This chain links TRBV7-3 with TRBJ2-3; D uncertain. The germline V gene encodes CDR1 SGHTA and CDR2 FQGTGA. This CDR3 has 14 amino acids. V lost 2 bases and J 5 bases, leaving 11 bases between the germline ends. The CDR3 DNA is TGTGCCAGCAGCTTAGGGCCATCTGGAGATACGCAGTATTTT. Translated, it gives CASSLGPSGDTQYF.

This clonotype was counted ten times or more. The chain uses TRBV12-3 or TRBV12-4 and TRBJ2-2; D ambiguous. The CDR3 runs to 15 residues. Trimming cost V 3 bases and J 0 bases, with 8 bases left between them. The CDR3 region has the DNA TGTGCCAGCAGTTTGGGCACCTCGAACACCGGGGAGCTGTTTTTT. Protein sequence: CASSLGTSNTGELFF.

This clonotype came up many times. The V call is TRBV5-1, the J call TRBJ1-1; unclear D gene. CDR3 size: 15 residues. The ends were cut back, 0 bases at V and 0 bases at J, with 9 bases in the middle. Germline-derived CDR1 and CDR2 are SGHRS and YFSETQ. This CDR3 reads CASSLGFGMNTEAFF. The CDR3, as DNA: TGCGCCAGCAGCTTGGGGTTCGGCATGAACACTGAAGCTTTCTTT.

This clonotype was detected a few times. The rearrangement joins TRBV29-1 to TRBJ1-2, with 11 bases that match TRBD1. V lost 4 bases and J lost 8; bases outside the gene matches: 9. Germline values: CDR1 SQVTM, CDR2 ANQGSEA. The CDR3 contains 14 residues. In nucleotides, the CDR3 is TGCAGCGTTGTTCTGTGGACAGGGGGCGAGGGCTACACCTTC. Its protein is CSVVLWTGGEGYTF.

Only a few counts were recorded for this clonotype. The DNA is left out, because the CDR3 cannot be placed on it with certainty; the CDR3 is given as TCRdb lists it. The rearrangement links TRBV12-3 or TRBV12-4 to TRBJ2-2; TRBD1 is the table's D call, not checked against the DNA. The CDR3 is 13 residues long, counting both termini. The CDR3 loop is CASSSLGAGSCFF.

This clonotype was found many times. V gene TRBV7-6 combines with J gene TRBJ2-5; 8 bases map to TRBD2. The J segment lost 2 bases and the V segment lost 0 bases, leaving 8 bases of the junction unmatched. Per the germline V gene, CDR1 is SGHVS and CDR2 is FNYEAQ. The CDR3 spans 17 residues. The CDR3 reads CASSLAFAGGKQETQYF. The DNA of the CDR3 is TGTGCCAGCAGCTTAGCGTTTGCGGGAGGCAAACAAGAGACCCAGTACTTC.

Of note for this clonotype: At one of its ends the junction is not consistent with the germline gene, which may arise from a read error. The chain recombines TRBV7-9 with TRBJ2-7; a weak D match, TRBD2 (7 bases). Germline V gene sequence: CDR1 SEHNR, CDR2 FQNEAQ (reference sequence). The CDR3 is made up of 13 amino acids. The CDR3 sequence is CASSPGGTYEQSF. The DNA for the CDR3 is TGTGCCAGCAGCCCGGGGGGCACCTACGAGCAGTCCTTC.

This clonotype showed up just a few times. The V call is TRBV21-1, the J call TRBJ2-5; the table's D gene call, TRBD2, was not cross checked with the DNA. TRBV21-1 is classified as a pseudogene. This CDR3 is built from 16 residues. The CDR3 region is CASSPPTSGMEETQYF. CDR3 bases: TGTGCCAGCAGCCCTCCGACTAGCGGGATGGAAGAGACCCAGTACTTC.

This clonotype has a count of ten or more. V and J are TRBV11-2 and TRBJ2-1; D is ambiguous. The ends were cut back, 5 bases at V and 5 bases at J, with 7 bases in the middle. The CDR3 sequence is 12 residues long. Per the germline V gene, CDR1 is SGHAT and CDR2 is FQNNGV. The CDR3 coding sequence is TGTGCCAGCAGCCTATTGAACAATGAGCAGTTCTTC. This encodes CASSLLNNEQFF.

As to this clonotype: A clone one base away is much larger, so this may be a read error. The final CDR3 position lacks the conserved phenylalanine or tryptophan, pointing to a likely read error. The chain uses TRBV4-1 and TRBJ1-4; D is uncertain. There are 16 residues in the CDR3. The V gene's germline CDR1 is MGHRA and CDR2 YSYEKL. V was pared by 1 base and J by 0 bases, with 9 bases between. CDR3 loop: CASSQALTATNEKLFL. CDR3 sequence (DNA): TGCGCCAGCAGCCAAGCTTTGACTGCAACTAATGAAAAACTGTTTCTT.